This TCR beta chain was sequenced in a study of blood T cell repertoires in COVID-19. The repertoire was sequenced with immunoSEQ multiplex PCR; TCRdb's copy has only in-frame clones and lacks some. The sample includes about 120,000 clones, approximately 87% seen only once; the top ten take about 8%. This CDR3 contains 13 residues. Trimming removed 8 bases at V and 4 bases at J, with 15 bases between. In germline, CDR1 is MNHEY, CDR2 SMNVEV (reference sequence). The source material was peripheral blood. The receptor comes from a man between 65 and 85 years old who had recovered from COVID-19. This chain connects TRBV27 to TRBJ2-7, with a tentative D call TRBD2 (6 bases). The CDR3 sequence is CASAGAGPYEQYF. CDR3 bases: TGTGCCAGCGCTGGGGCGGGGCCTTACGAGCAGTACTTC.